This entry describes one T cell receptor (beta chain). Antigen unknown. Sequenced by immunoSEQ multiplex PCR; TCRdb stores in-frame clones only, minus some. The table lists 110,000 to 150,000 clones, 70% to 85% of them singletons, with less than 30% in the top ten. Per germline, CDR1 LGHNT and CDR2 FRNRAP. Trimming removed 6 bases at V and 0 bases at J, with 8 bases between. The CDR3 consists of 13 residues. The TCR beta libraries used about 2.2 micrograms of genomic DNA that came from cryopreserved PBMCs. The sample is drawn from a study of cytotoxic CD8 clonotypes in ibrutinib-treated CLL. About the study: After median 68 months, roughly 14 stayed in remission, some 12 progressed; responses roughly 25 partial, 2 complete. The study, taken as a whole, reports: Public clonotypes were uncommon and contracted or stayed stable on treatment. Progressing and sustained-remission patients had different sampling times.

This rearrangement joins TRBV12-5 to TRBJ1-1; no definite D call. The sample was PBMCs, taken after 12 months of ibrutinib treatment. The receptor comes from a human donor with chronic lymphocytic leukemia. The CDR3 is CASGGIMNTEAFF. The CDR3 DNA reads TGTGCTAGTGGGGGGATCATGAACACTGAAGCTTTCTTT. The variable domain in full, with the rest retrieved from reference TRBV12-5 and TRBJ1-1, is DARVTQTPRHKVTEMGQEVTMRCQPILGHNTVFWYRQTMMQGLELLAYFRNRAPLDDSGMPKDRFSAEMPDATLATLKIQPSEPRDSAVYFCASGGIMNTEAFFGQGTRLTVV.